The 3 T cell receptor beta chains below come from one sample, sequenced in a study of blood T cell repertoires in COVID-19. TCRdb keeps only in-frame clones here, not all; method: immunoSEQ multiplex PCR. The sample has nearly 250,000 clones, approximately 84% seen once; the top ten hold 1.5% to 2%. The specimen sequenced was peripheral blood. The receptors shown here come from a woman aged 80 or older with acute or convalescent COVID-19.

In nucleotides, the CDR3 is TGTGCCACCAGCCGGAGGACAGCTCCTAATGAAAAACTGTTTTTT. It translates to CATSRRTAPNEKLFF. The rearrangement joins TRBV15 to TRBJ1-4; D may be TRBD1 (6 bases). The CDR3 sequence is 15 residues long. Trimming pared 5 bases from V and 3 bases from J, leaving 13 bases between. Germline CDR1 LNHNV, CDR2 YYDKDF (reference sequence).

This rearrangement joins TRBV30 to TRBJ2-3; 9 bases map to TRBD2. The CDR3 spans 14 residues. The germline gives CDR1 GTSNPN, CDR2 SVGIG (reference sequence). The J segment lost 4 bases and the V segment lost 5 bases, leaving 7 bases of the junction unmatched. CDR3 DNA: TGTGCCTGGGGCCGCGGGAGGGCCGCAGATACGCAGTATTTT. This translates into CAWGRGRAADTQYF.

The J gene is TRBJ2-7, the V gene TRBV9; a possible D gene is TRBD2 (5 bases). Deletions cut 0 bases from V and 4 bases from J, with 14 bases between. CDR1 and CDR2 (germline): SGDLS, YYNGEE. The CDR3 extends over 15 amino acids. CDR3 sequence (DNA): TGTGCCAGCAGCGTAGCTTCTAGCTTAGGATACGAGCAGTACTTC. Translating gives CASSVASSLGYEQYF.